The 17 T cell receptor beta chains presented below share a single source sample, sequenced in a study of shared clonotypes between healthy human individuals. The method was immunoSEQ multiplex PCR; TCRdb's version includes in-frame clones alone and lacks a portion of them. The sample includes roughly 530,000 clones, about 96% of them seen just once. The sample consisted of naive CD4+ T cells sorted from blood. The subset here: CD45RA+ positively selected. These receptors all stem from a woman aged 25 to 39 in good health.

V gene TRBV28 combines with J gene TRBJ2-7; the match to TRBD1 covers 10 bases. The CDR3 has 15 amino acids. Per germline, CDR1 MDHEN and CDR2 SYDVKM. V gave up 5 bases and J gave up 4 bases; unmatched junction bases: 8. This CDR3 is CASSPPGTGAYEQYF. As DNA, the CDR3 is TGTGCCAGCAGTCCGCCCGGGACAGGGGCGTACGAGCAGTACTTC.

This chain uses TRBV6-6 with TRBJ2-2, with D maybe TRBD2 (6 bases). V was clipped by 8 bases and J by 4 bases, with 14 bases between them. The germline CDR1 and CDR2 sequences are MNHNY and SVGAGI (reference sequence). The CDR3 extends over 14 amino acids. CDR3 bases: TGTGCCAGCCGGGTGGGGGGAGCCACCGGGGAGCTGTTTTTT. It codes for CASRVGGATGELFF.

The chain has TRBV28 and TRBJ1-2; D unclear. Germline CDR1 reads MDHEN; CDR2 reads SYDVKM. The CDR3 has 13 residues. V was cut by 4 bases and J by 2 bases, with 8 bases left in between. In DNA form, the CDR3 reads TGTGCCAGCAGTTGGCCAGGAAACTATGGCTACACCTTC. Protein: CASSWPGNYGYTF.

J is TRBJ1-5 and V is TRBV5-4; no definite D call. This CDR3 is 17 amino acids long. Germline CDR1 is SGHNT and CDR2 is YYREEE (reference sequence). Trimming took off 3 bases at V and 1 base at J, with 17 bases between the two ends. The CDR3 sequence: CASSSDPGAGSNQPQHF. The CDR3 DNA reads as TGTGCCAGCAGCTCCGACCCGGGCGCCGGGAGCAATCAGCCCCAGCATTTT.

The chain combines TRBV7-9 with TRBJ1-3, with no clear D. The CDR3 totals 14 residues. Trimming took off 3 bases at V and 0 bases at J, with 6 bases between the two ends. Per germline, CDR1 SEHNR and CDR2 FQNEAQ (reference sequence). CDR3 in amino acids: CASSFVYSGNTIYF. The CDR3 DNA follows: TGTGCCAGCAGCTTCGTTTACTCTGGAAACACCATATATTTT.

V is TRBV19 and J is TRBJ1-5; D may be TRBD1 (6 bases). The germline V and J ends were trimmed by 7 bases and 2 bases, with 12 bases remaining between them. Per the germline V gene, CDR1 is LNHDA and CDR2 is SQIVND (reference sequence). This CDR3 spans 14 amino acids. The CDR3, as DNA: TGTGCCAGTACACAGGGTAACGGCAATCAGCCCCAGCATTTT. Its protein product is CASTQGNGNQPQHF.

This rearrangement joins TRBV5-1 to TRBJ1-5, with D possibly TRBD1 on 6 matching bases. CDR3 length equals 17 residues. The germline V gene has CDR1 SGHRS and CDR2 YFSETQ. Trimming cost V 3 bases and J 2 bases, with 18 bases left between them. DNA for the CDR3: TGCGCCAGCAGCTCTGGGACACCAATTCGGGGCAATCAGCCCCAGCATTTT. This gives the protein CASSSGTPIRGNQPQHF.

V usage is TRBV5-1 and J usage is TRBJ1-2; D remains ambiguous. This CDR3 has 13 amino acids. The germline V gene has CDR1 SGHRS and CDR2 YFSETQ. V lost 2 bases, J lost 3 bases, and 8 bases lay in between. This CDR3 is CASSLGWDYGYTF. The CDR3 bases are TGCGCCAGCAGCTTAGGTTGGGACTATGGCTACACCTTC.

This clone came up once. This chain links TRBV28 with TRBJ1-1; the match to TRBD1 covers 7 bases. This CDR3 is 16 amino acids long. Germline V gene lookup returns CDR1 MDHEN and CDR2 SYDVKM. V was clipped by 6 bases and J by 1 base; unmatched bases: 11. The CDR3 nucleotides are TGTGCCAGCAGCCCCCCCCGACAGGGCCCGAACACTGAAGCTTTCTTT. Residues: CASSPPRQGPNTEAFF.

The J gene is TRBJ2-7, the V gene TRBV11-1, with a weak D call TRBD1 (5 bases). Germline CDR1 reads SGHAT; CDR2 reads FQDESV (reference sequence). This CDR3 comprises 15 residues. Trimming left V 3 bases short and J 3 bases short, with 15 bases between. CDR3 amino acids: CASSFPPLGVYEQYF. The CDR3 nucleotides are TGTGCCAGCAGCTTCCCACCCCTAGGGGTCTACGAGCAGTACTTC.

CDR3 bases: TGTGCCAGCAGGAGAGACAGGGGCACGGTGGGGGAGCAGTACTTC. This gives the protein CASRRDRGTVGEQYF. The rearrangement joins TRBV6-5 to TRBJ2-7; 8 bases are shared with TRBD1. With 6 bases clipped from V and 7 bases from J, the junction kept 14 bases outside the gene matches. The germline gives CDR1 MNHEY, CDR2 SVGAGI. This CDR3 contains 15 residues.

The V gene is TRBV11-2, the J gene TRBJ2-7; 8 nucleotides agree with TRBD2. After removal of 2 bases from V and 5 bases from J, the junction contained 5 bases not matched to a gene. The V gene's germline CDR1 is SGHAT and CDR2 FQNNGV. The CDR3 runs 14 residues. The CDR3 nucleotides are TGTGCCAGCAGCTTATCGCGGGGGGCCCACGAGCAGTACTTC. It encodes CASSLSRGAHEQYF.

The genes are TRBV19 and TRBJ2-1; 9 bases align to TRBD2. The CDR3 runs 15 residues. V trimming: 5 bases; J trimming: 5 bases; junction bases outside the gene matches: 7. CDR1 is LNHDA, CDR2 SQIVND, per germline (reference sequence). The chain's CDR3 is CASSAIAGADNEQFF. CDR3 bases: TGTGCCAGTAGTGCGATAGCGGGAGCGGACAATGAGCAGTTCTTC.

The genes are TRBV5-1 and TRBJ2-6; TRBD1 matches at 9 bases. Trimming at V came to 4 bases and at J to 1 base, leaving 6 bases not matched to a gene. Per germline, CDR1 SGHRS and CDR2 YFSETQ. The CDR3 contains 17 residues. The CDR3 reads CASSPGQGPSGANVLTF. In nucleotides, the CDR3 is TGCGCCAGCAGCCCGGGACAGGGACCTTCTGGGGCCAACGTCCTGACTTTC. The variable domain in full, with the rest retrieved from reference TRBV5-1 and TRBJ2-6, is KAGVTQTPRYLIKTRGQQVTLSCSPISGHRSVSWYQQTPGQGLQFLFEYFSETQRNKGNFPGRFSGRQFSNSRSEMNVSTLELGDSALYLCASSPGQGPSGANVLTFGAGSRLTVL.

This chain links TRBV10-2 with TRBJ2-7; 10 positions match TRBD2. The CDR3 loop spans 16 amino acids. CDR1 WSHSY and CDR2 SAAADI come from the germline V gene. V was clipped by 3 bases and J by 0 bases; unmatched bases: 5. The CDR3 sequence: CASSDSTSGFSYEQYF. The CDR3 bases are TGCGCCAGCAGTGATTCGACTAGCGGGTTCTCCTACGAGCAGTACTTC.

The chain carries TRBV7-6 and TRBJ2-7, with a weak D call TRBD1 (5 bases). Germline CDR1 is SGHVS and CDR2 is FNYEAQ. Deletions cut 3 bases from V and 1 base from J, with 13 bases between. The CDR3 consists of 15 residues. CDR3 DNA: TGTGCCAGCAGCTTGCAGGGTTTAGGGTCCTACGAGCAGTACTTC. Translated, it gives CASSLQGLGSYEQYF.

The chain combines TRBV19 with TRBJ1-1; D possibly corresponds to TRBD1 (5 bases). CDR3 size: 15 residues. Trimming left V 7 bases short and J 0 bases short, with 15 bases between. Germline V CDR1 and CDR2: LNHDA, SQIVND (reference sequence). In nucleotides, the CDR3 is TGTGCCAGTACCCCCCCCGGGACGGTGAACACTGAAGCTTTCTTT. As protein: CASTPPGTVNTEAFF.